The 17 T cell receptor beta chains listed next were all sequenced from one sample in a study of identical twins. TCRdb ran MiXCR on the 5' RACE reads and lists one entry per CDR3 protein. The sample shows approximately 890,000 distinct CDR3 sequences, more than 9% of them seen only once. A further study also used this sample, focusing on yellow fever vaccine responses in identical twins.

Sequenced material: PBMCs. The source of these receptors is a woman between 18 and 29 years old in good health.

In this sample, this clonotype turned up a few times. This chain links TRBV18 with TRBJ1-1; the D is unclear. V lost 3 bases and J 2 bases, leaving 22 bases between the germline ends. Germline V gene data show CDR1 as KGHSH and CDR2 as LQKENI. The CDR3 sequence is 18 residues long. The CDR3 DNA is TGTGCCAGCTCACCCCGGGAGCTTGGGCGGAACGTCAACACTGAAGCTTTCTTT. Protein sequence: CASSPRELGRNVNTEAFF.

This clonotype has more than one count but fewer than ten. The chain couples TRBV10-2 to TRBJ2-7; D not certain. The CDR3 totals 16 residues. Germline V gives CDR1 WSHSY, CDR2 SAAADI. V lost 8 bases to trimming and J lost 1 base, with 21 bases between them. CDR3 in DNA: TGCGCCAGCTCTTTTTGGAAGGCTGGGGATTCCTACGAGCAGTACGTC. Its translation is CASSFWKAGDSYEQYV.

This chain uses TRBV4-1 with TRBJ2-1; 7 bases match TRBD1. Germline-derived CDR1 and CDR2 are MGHRA and YSYEKL. This CDR3 comprises 17 residues. With V trimmed by 2 bases and J by 1 base, 8 bases remained unmatched. Here the CDR3 DNA reads TGCGCCAGCAGCCAAAGGACAGGTTCCTTTTCCTACAATGAGCAGTTCTTC. Its translation: CASSQRTGSFSYNEQFF.

The chain combines TRBV7-3 with TRBJ2-1; the D is unclear. This CDR3 has 15 residues. V gave up 1 base and J gave up 8 bases, with 15 bases separating them. The germline V gene has CDR1 SGHTA and CDR2 FQGTGA. CDR3 amino acids: CASSLNGRLPDEQFF. DNA for the CDR3: TGTGCCAGCAGCTTAAATGGCCGACTCCCCGATGAGCAGTTCTTC.

This clonotype has more than one count but fewer than ten. The chain employs TRBV7-2 and TRBJ2-2; D not certain. The CDR3 extends over 15 amino acids. CDR1 and CDR2 from the germline V gene are SGHTA and FQGNSA. With 0 bases removed from V and 3 bases from J, the gap between germline ends came to 8 bases. The CDR3 here is CASSLARYYTGELFF. The CDR3 DNA reads TGTGCCAGCAGCTTAGCCCGATACTACACCGGGGAGCTGTTTTTT.

This clonotype was seen more than once but under ten times. This chain uses TRBV10-3 with TRBJ1-5; no clear D. The CDR3 length is 14 residues. Trimming took 0 bases from V and 4 from J, leaving 7 bases between them. Germline V CDR1 and CDR2: ENHRY, SYGVKD. CDR3 coding DNA: TGTGCCATCAGTGAGTCGGCGGATAATCAGCCCCAGCATTTT. Amino acid sequence: CAISESADNQPQHF.

This clonotype was counted between two and nine times. The J gene is TRBJ2-1, the V gene TRBV6-1; perhaps TRBD2 as D (7 bases). Trimming removed 8 bases from V and 7 bases from J, with 15 bases in between. The CDR3 length is 13 residues. CDR1 is MNHNS and CDR2 is SASEGT in the germline V gene. This chain's CDR3 is CASRRGGGNEQFF. For the CDR3, the DNA is TGTGCCAGCCGGAGGGGGGGAGGGAATGAGCAGTTCTTC.

There are a few counts of this clonotype. The rearrangement links TRBV7-9 to TRBJ2-7; 7 bases match TRBD1. The CDR3 sequence is 14 residues long. Germline assignment: CDR1 SEHNR and CDR2 FQNEAQ (reference sequence). With V trimmed by 5 bases and J by 2 bases, 6 bases remained unmatched. The CDR3 region is CASSPRGQTYEQYF. In nucleotides, the CDR3 is TGTGCCAGCAGCCCCCGGGGACAGACCTACGAGCAGTACTTC. Full variable domain (remainder filled in from reference TRBV7-9 and TRBJ2-7): DTGVSQNPRHKITKRGQNVTFRCDPISEHNRLYWYRQTLGQGPEFLTYFQNEAQLEKSRLLSDRFSAERPKGSFSTLEIQRTEQGDSAMYLCASSPRGQTYEQYFGPGTRLTVT.

The chain links TRBV29-1 to TRBJ1-2; D may be TRBD1 (6 bases). V gave up 6 bases and J gave up 1 base, with 9 bases separating them. The CDR3 sequence is 12 residues long. Germline loops: CDR1 SQVTM, CDR2 ANQGSEA. The CDR3 here is CSVEDSNYGYTF. The CDR3 DNA sequence: TGCAGCGTCGAGGACAGTAACTATGGCTACACCTTC.

This clonotype occurred a few times. The V call is TRBV28, the J call TRBJ2-7; a weak D match, TRBD1 (6 bases). CDR1 and CDR2 (germline): MDHEN, SYDVKM. V was cut by 10 bases and J by 1 base, with 17 bases left in between. The CDR3 is 14 residues long. The CDR3 DNA reads as TGTGCCAACCTACAGGGATGTGGATCCTACGAGCAGTACGTC. Its protein product is CANLQGCGSYEQYV.

The CDR3 sequence: CAIHPQGTNTEAFF. As DNA, the CDR3 is TGTGCCATCCACCCACAGGGGACGAACACTGAAGCTTTCTTT. The chain is built from TRBV7-9 and TRBJ1-1; TRBD1 agrees at 7 bases. The germline gives CDR1 SEHNR, CDR2 FQNEAQ (reference sequence). V dropped 10 bases and J dropped 1; count of bases not matched to a gene: 9. The CDR3 runs to 14 residues.

The chain employs TRBV10-3 and TRBJ1-1; 7 bases are shared with TRBD1. The V gene's germline CDR1 is ENHRY and CDR2 SYGVKD. The length of the CDR3 is 12 residues. V gave up 11 bases and J gave up 5 bases; unmatched junction bases: 8. The DNA for the CDR3 is TGTGCCGGAGGGCCCAGGGGGACTGAAGCTTTCTTT. This translates into CAGGPRGTEAFF.

This chain links TRBV24-1 with TRBJ1-1; no reliable D call. Trimming pared 10 bases from V and 1 base from J, leaving 9 bases between. The CDR3 is 12 amino acids. Germline CDR1 reads KGHDR; CDR2 reads SFDVKD. CDR3 nucleotides: TGTGCCACACGGACGGCGAACACTGAAGCTTTCTTT. Residues: CATRTANTEAFF.

The chain is built from TRBV25-1 and TRBJ2-1; 9 bases match TRBD2. The CDR3 is 15 residues long. V trimming: 4 bases; J trimming: 5 bases; junction bases outside the gene matches: 6. CDR1 is MGHDK and CDR2 is SYGVNS in the germline V gene. The CDR3 bases are TGTGCCAGCAGTGCCTCTAGCGGGGTTAACAATGAGCAGTTCTTC. Protein: CASSASSGVNNEQFF.

This clonotype was counted at least ten times. This rearrangement joins TRBV25-1 to TRBJ2-4, with TRBD1 matching over 7 bases. The V segment lost 7 bases and the J segment 7 bases; nucleotides outside the gene matches: 7. Per the germline V gene, CDR1 is MGHDK and CDR2 is SYGVNS. This CDR3 has 13 residues. The CDR3 sequence is CASTSKGANIQYF. CDR3 bases: TGTGCCAGCACATCAAAGGGGGCCAACATTCAGTACTTC.

The chain combines TRBV12-3 or TRBV12-4 with TRBJ2-3, with 10 nucleotides matching TRBD2. V lost 6 bases, J lost 11 bases, and 8 bases stayed unmatched. The CDR3 is made up of 13 amino acids. CDR3 DNA: TGTGCCAGCAGGTTGTCTAGCGGGGGTGTGCAGTATTTT. It specifies CASRLSSGGVQYF.

Here the CDR3 DNA reads TGTGCCAGCAGTACTCGGGACCCCGTGGGGAATGAGCAGTTCTTC. It specifies CASSTRDPVGNEQFF. This chain uses TRBV12-3 or TRBV12-4 with TRBJ2-1; D is tentatively TRBD1 or TRBD2 (5 bases each). The CDR3 has 15 amino acids. Trimming took 5 bases from V and 7 from J, leaving 18 bases between them.